This T cell receptor beta chain came from a study of human T cells and chemical hapten exposure. TCRdb recomputed calls from the RACE reads with MiXCR, one row per CDR3 protein. This sample carries over 45,000 distinct CDR3 sequences, about 9.3% of them seen once, and the ten largest clones take more than 10%. Time point here: patch test 1, 2 weeks after DPC sensitization. As for treatment: therapeutic diphenylcyclopropenone sensitization with weekly scalp DPC. The CDR3 length is 13 residues. Trimming cost V 3 bases and J 1 base, with 7 bases left between them. Germline-derived CDR1 and CDR2 are SGHAT and FQNNGV.

The V and J genes are TRBV11-2 and TRBJ2-7; maybe TRBD2 (6 bases). The TCR was taken from a woman in her thirties or forties with alopecia areata. Some clones in this sample may be carry-over from other donors' samples. Source: whole blood, taken in connection with sensitization to the hapten diphenylcyclopropenone (DPC). CDR3 sequence: CASSFGGSYEQYF. CDR3 DNA: TGTGCCAGCAGCTTCGGGGGTTCCTACGAGCAGTACTTC. The full variable domain, rest sourced from reference TRBV11-2 and TRBJ2-7, is EAGVAQSPRYKIIEKRQSVAFWCNPISGHATLYWYQQILGQGPKLLIQFQNNGVVDDSQLPKDRFSAERLKGVDSTLKIQPAKLEDSAVYLCASSFGGSYEQYFGPGTRLTVT.